The 23 T cell receptor beta chains in this list originate from one sample, sequenced in a study of blood T cells in healthy people across ages. Primers used in a second PCR of about 6 to 11 cycles were a sample-barcoded 5' primer and a J-beta primer mix. TCRdb re-analysed the 5' RACE reads in MiXCR, keeping a single row per CDR3 protein. The sample includes about 1.8 million distinct CDR3 sequences, 49% of them seen just once. The specimen sequenced was blood. Receptors were obtained from a woman in her forties in good health.

The rearrangement joins TRBV4-3 to TRBJ2-5; no clear D gene. The J call may be incorrect, as the DNA end agrees better with TRBJ2-7. The CDR3 runs to 16 residues. Germline values: CDR1 LGHNA, CDR2 YSLEER. The CDR3 DNA reads TGCGCCAGCAGCCAAGATCAGGCATCTTACCCCTACGAGCAGTACTTC. It codes for CASSQDQASYPYEQYF.

This clonotype was counted a few times. The chain uses TRBV7-9 and TRBJ2-3, with D unclear. The germline V gene has CDR1 SEHNR and CDR2 FQNEAQ (reference sequence). The CDR3 spans 14 residues. The V gene lost 4 bases and the J gene lost 2 bases, with 10 bases spanning the gap. The CDR3 coding sequence is TGTGCCAGCAGCTCCGTCCCTATCACAGATACGCAGTATTTT. Its protein product is CASSSVPITDTQYF.

This clonotype was seen a few times. The rearrangement links TRBV20-1 to TRBJ2-5, with 8 bases identical to TRBD1. From germline, CDR1 is DFQATT and CDR2 SNEGSKA (reference sequence). This CDR3 is 15 amino acids long. J lost 1 base, V lost 0 bases, and 4 bases had no gene match. This chain's CDR3 is CSARDPQGAQETQYF. The DNA of the CDR3 is TGCAGTGCTAGAGATCCCCAGGGGGCCCAAGAGACCCAGTACTTC.

V and J are TRBV27 and TRBJ2-1, with D unresolved. The CDR3 spans 15 residues. Germline CDR1 reads MNHEY; CDR2 reads SMNVEV (reference sequence). Trimming removed 3 bases from V and 0 bases from J, with 9 bases in between. The CDR3 coding sequence is TGTGCCAGCAGTTTGACGGATAGCTCCTACAATGAGCAGTTCTTC. As protein: CASSLTDSSYNEQFF.

The chain combines TRBV5-1 with TRBJ2-5, with 13 nucleotides matching TRBD2. The CDR3 contains 17 residues. The ends lost 5 bases at V and 0 bases at J; junction bases unmatched: 7. CDR1 SGHRS and CDR2 YFSETQ come from the germline V gene. The CDR3 loop is CASRAGLAGPYQETQYF. The CDR3 bases are TGCGCCAGCAGGGCGGGACTAGCGGGACCGTACCAAGAGACCCAGTACTTC.

V usage is TRBV4-1 and J usage is TRBJ1-2; D is perhaps TRBD1 (6 bases). Germline-derived CDR1 and CDR2 are MGHRA and YSYEKL. V was trimmed by 4 bases and J by 1 base, leaving 16 bases between them. The CDR3 length is 16 residues. CDR3 in DNA: TGCGCCAGCAGCCCAGGGCCCGCGGACAGTAACTATGGCTACACCTTC. This codes for CASSPGPADSNYGYTF.

The chain links TRBV7-3 to TRBJ2-1; D not resolved. This CDR3 spans 12 amino acids. The V and J ends lost 4 bases and 9 bases respectively, with 10 bases between them. CDR1 and CDR2 (germline): SGHTA, FQGTGA. DNA of the CDR3: TGTGCCAGCAGCTCCGAGATTGGTGAGCAGTTCTTC. Its protein product is CASSSEIGEQFF.

V usage is TRBV6-2 or TRBV6-3 and J usage is TRBJ2-7; no clear D gene. Trimming left V 7 bases short and J 0 bases short, with 10 bases between. The germline V gene has CDR1 MNHEY and CDR2 SVGEGT. CDR3 size: 13 residues. CDR3 DNA: TGTGCCAGCACCTTTGCTAGCTCCTACGAGCAGTACTTC. It is translated as CASTFASSYEQYF.

This clonotype was seen only once. V is TRBV13 and J is TRBJ1-3, with 7 positions matching TRBD1. The germline V gene has CDR1 PRHDT and CDR2 FYEKMQ (reference sequence). The ends lost 5 bases at V and 6 bases at J; junction bases unmatched: 7. The length of the CDR3 is 14 residues. The CDR3 spells CASSRTGRENTIYF. The CDR3 nucleotides are TGTGCCAGCAGCAGGACAGGAAGGGAAAACACCATATATTTT.

This rearrangement joins TRBV5-1 to TRBJ2-5; D tentatively fits TRBD1 or TRBD2 (6 bases each). Germline CDR1 reads SGHRS; CDR2 reads YFSETQ. The V and J ends lost 1 base and 6 bases respectively, with 16 bases between them. The CDR3 loop spans 15 amino acids. The CDR3 protein is CASSLTGAGRKTQYF. In DNA form, the CDR3 reads TGCGCCAGCAGCTTGACGGGGGCAGGGCGGAAGACCCAGTACTTC.

Worth noting for this clonotype: Relative to the germline gene, one junction end is altered; a read error may explain this. The chain has TRBV7-2 and TRBJ2-5; 12 positions agree with TRBD2. CDR1 is SGHTA and CDR2 is FQGNSA in the germline V gene. The CDR3 extends over 17 amino acids. The CDR3: CASSPQSWTSGTETQYF. DNA of the CDR3: TGTGCCAGCAGTCCCCAGAGTTGGACTAGCGGGACGGAGACGCAGTACTTC.

The DNA for the CDR3 is TGCAGTGCTAGATGGCTACACAATGAGCAGTACTTC. Translating gives CSARWLHNEQYF. V is TRBV20-1 and J is TRBJ2-5, with D unclear. The CDR3 runs 12 residues. Germline CDR1 and CDR2: DFQATT and SNEGSKA (reference sequence). V lost 2 bases and J 11 bases, leaving 15 bases between the germline ends.

This chain joins TRBV2 and TRBJ2-3; 7 bases fit TRBD2. J lost 1 base, V lost 6 bases, and 7 bases had no gene match. The CDR3 is 15 amino acids. The germline V gene has CDR1 SNHLY and CDR2 FYNNEI. This chain's CDR3 is CASSDRLARTDTQYF. For the CDR3, the DNA is TGTGCCAGCAGCGATAGACTAGCCCGCACAGATACGCAGTATTTT.

The V and J genes are TRBV29-1 and TRBJ1-2; 8 bases agree with TRBD1. The germline V gene has CDR1 SQVTM and CDR2 ANQGSEA. CDR3 size: 13 residues. V trimming: 7 bases; J trimming: 6 bases; junction bases outside the gene matches: 10. The CDR3: CSGSDRDWNGYTF. DNA of the CDR3: TGCAGCGGTTCGGACAGGGATTGGAATGGCTACACCTTC. The full variable domain, its missing parts supplied by reference TRBV29-1 and TRBJ1-2, is SAVISQKPSRDICQRGTSLTIQCQVDSQVTMMFWYRQQPGQSLTLIATANQGSEATYESGFVIDKFPISRPNLTFSTLTVSNMSPEDSSIYLCSGSDRDWNGYTFGSGTRLTVV.

The chain carries TRBV24-1 and TRBJ2-5; TRBD2 might be the D (6 bases). Germline V gives CDR1 KGHDR, CDR2 SFDVKD. The CDR3 length is 15 residues. Trimming shortened V by 4 bases and J by 5 bases, and 16 bases separated the two germline ends. The CDR3 DNA follows: TGTGCCACCAGTGACAATACAAGGGCGGGGGAGACCCAGTACTTC. Its protein product is CATSDNTRAGETQYF.

The V gene is TRBV6-2 or TRBV6-3, the J gene TRBJ2-3; the match to TRBD2 covers 8 bases. V lost 6 bases to trimming and J lost 2 bases; unmatched junction nucleotides: 19. The CDR3 is made up of 19 amino acids. Germline V gene sequence: CDR1 MNHEY, CDR2 SVGEGT. The CDR3 protein is CASRDHLSGGAKNTDTQYF. The CDR3 coding sequence is TGTGCCAGCAGAGACCACCTCAGCGGGGGAGCAAAAAACACAGATACGCAGTATTTT.

This clonotype showed up just a few times. J is TRBJ2-5 and V is TRBV7-2; 9 nucleotides line up with TRBD1. This CDR3 has 17 amino acids. The junction had 15 bases not matched to a gene; V was cut back by 5 bases and J by 5 bases. Germline CDR1 SGHTA, CDR2 FQGNSA. The chain's CDR3 is CASSKTGTGFLLETQYF. DNA for the CDR3: TGTGCCAGCAGCAAGACCGGGACAGGGTTTCTGTTGGAGACCCAGTACTTC.

This clonotype was observed a handful of times. The CDR3 DNA reads TGTGCCAGCAGCCAAGATGGGGGTGGGTACGAGCAGTACTTC. It yields the protein CASSQDGGGYEQYF. J is TRBJ2-7 and V is TRBV7-9, with D perhaps matching TRBD1 or TRBD2 (5 bases each). The CDR3 is 14 residues long. V lost 5 bases and J 4 bases, leaving 15 bases between the germline ends. Germline V gene data show CDR1 as SEHNR and CDR2 as FQNEAQ (reference sequence).

The table lists this clonotype with a count of one. The V and J genes are TRBV5-1 and TRBJ1-4; D call uncertain. This CDR3 is built from 15 residues. Trimming pared 6 bases from V and 3 bases from J, leaving 15 bases between. Germline assignment: CDR1 SGHRS and CDR2 YFSETQ. The CDR3 DNA reads as TGCGCCAGCAAGATTGACCCCCGGGCTAATGAAAAACTGTTTTTT. The encoded protein is CASKIDPRANEKLFF.

The rearrangement joins TRBV5-1 to TRBJ2-7; 8 bases are shared with TRBD2. The CDR3 spans 15 residues. From germline, CDR1 is SGHRS and CDR2 YFSETQ. The trim removed 4 bases at V and 2 bases at J, leaving 8 bases unmatched. CDR3 bases: TGCGCCAGCAGCCCGGGGGGGGCGGGAACCTACGAGCAGTACTTC. As protein: CASSPGGAGTYEQYF.

This chain uses TRBV6-4 with TRBJ2-5; D is uncertain. The CDR3 has 15 amino acids. Germline lookup yields CDR1 MRHNA and CDR2 SNTAGT. The V gene lost 0 bases and the J gene lost 2 bases, with 10 bases spanning the gap. The CDR3 region has the DNA TGTGCCAGCAGTGACTCGGGCGTCAGACAAGAGACCCAGTACTTC. Its protein product is CASSDSGVRQETQYF.

This clonotype appeared a few times. The rearrangement joins TRBV6-5 to TRBJ2-3; D gene ambiguous. Germline V gene lookup returns CDR1 MNHEY and CDR2 SVGAGI. This CDR3 comprises 13 residues. Between the trimmed V and J ends, which lost 6 bases and 0 bases, there was a span of 7 bases. The CDR3 sequence is CASRSTSTDTQYF. The CDR3, as DNA: TGTGCCAGCAGGAGTACTAGCACAGATACGCAGTATTTT.

This clonotype has only one observation. V usage is TRBV7-2 and J usage is TRBJ2-1, with unresolved D. V lost 0 bases and J lost 4, with 16 bases in between. Germline CDR1 reads SGHTA; CDR2 reads FQGNSA. CDR3 size: 17 residues. The CDR3 here is CASSLAPGRESYNEQFF. The CDR3 DNA is TGTGCCAGCAGCTTAGCGCCGGGCCGCGAGTCTTACAATGAGCAGTTCTTC.